The 5 T cell receptor beta chains presented below share a single source sample, sequenced in a study of blood T cell repertoires in COVID-19. Sequencing was performed with immunoSEQ multiplex PCR; in TCRdb, only in-frame clones are kept and a portion is missing. The sample holds around 320,000 clones, 87% seen once. The sample was peripheral blood. Receptors were obtained from a man aged 18 to 35 with active or convalescent COVID-19.

The gene calls are TRBV6-2 or TRBV6-3 and TRBJ1-6; weak D call: TRBD1 (6 bases). The germline gives CDR1 MNHEY, CDR2 SVGEGT. The CDR3 is made up of 15 amino acids. V was shortened by 3 bases and J by 9 bases, with 15 bases between the two germline ends. CDR3 bases: TGTGCCAGCAGTTATGAAGCAGGGGACGGTTCACCCCTCCACTTT. Translated: CASSYEAGDGSPLHF.

This clone was observed a single time. The V and J genes are TRBV27 and TRBJ1-6, with TRBD1 as a possible D gene (5 bases). Deletions cut 3 bases from V and 13 bases from J, with 19 bases between. CDR1 is MNHEY, CDR2 SMNVEV, per germline (reference sequence). The CDR3 is 15 amino acids. The CDR3 sequence: CASSLGGTAIWPLHF. In nucleotides, the CDR3 is TGTGCCAGCAGTTTGGGGGGAACAGCCATATGGCCCCTCCACTTT.

This clone occurred once. This chain uses TRBV6-5 with TRBJ1-3, with 8 bases matching TRBD1. CDR3 size: 15 residues. The J segment lost 3 bases and the V segment lost 6 bases, leaving 7 bases of the junction unmatched. Germline CDR1 MNHEY, CDR2 SVGAGI. This CDR3 reads CASSSGGSLGNTIYF. CDR3 DNA sequence: TGTGCCAGCAGCTCAGGGGGCTCCCTTGGAAACACCATATATTTT.

The V and J genes are TRBV24-1 and TRBJ1-2; D remains ambiguous. The CDR3 extends over 12 amino acids. V lost 4 bases and J lost 4, with 6 bases in between. Per the germline V gene, CDR1 is KGHDR and CDR2 is SFDVKD. The CDR3 coding sequence is TGTGCCACCAGTGACCCTTCCTATGGCTACACCTTC. Its protein is CATSDPSYGYTF.

The genes are TRBV27 and TRBJ2-7; tentatively, D is TRBD1 (6 bases). The length of the CDR3 is 13 residues. Germline CDR1 and CDR2: MNHEY and SMNVEV (reference sequence). Trimming pared 7 bases from V and 5 bases from J, leaving 15 bases between. The CDR3 sequence: CASNPGDWDEQYF. CDR3 coding DNA: TGTGCCAGCAATCCAGGGGATTGGGACGAGCAGTACTTC.